The entry below gives a single TCR beta chain sequence along with its context. TCRdb reprocessed the 5' RACE reads and keeps a single row for each CDR3 protein, giving no DNA. Its listing shows about 330,000 distinct CDR3 sequences. CDR3 size: 12 residues. The germline V gene encodes CDR1 SGDLS and CDR2 YYNGEE. The sample comes from a study of monozygotic twins with inflammatory bowel disease. This TCR derives from a human donor with ulcerative colitis or Crohn's disease, or a healthy co-twin of an affected twin (not recorded which). Sequencing input: blood. This chain joins TRBV9 and TRBJ2-4; TCRdb's D call, TRBD1, is unchecked because there is no DNA. CDR3 loop: CASSVGGDIQYF.